A selection of T cell receptor beta chains follows, all from one sample in a study of PD-1 blockade in classical Hodgkin lymphoma. The protocol was immunoSEQ multiplex PCR, while the TCRdb copy is restricted to in-frame clones and leaves out a portion. This sample has roughly 96,000 clones, with just over 90% found just once. The sample was peripheral blood mononuclear cells (PBMCs), taken before the fourth cycle of nivolumab. The receptors originated from a human donor with classical Hodgkin lymphoma. CDR3s include the opening cysteine and the closing phenylalanine or tryptophan. A D gene is named only where the DNA matches it firmly. A clone size is listed for some rows: how often the clone was seen (once, few, many), or a class if it is expanded.

v_gene,abundance,d_gene,j_gene,CDR3nt,CDR3aa
TRBV9,few,TRBD2,TRBJ2-1,TGTGCCAGCAGCGGTCTAGCGGGAGGTACCTACAATGAGCAGTTCTTC,CASSGLAGGTYNEQFF
TRBV27,.,.,TRBJ2-3,TGTGCCAGCAGTCTGTCCCCAGATACGCAGTATTTT,CASSLSPDTQYF
TRBV9,.,TRBD2,TRBJ2-1,TGTGCCAGCAGCTTCGGGAGGGGGGGATACAATGAGCAGTTCTTC,CASSFGRGGYNEQFF
TRBV10-3,.,TRBD1,TRBJ1-1,TGTGCCATCAACTTCAGGGGGCGGGAGACTGAAGCTTTCTTT,CAINFRGRETEAFF
TRBV7-6,.,TRBD2,TRBJ2-3,TGTGCCAGCAGCTTATACTCTCCCTTTAGCGGGAGCGGAGGAGATACGCAGTATTTT,CASSLYSPFSGSGGDTQYF
TRBV29-1,.,.,TRBJ2-5,TGCAGCGCCAACACGCGGGCGGAGAGGGTAGAGACCCAGTACTTC,CSANTRAERVETQYF
TRBV11-2,.,TRBD1,TRBJ1-1,TGTGCCAGCATCCGTTCCCGGGACAGGGGAACTGAAGCTTTCTTT,CASIRSRDRGTEAFF
TRBV19,.,TRBD1,TRBJ1-5,TGTGCCAGTAGTTTACAGGGGGTTAGTCAGCCCCAGCATTTT,CASSLQGVSQPQHF
TRBV4-1,.,TRBD2,TRBJ2-2,TGCGCCAGCATGGGACTAGCGGGTGAAAGTAGGACCGGGGAGCTGTTTTTT,CASMGLAGESRTGELFF
TRBV30,.,TRBD1,TRBJ2-1,TGTGCCTGGAGTGTACTGGGACAGGCTGGGCAGTTCTTC,CAWSVLGQAGQFF
TRBV6-1,.,.,TRBJ2-5,TGTGCCAGCAGTGTCGGGTCGTACCAAGAGACCCAGTACTTC,CASSVGSYQETQYF
TRBV5-1,.,.,TRBJ1-2,TGCGCCAGCACTCAGAGCCCACCGGGACGGGTTAACTATGGCTACACCTTC,CASTQSPPGRVNYGYTF
TRBV9,.,.,TRBJ2-6,TGTGCCAGCAGCGTTCTTGGGGGGGCCAACGTCCTGACTTTC,CASSVLGGANVLTF
TRBV19,.,.,TRBJ2-1,TGTGCCACAGAGGGGCCCCCTACATCGAAGCAGTTCTTC,CATEGPPTSKQFF